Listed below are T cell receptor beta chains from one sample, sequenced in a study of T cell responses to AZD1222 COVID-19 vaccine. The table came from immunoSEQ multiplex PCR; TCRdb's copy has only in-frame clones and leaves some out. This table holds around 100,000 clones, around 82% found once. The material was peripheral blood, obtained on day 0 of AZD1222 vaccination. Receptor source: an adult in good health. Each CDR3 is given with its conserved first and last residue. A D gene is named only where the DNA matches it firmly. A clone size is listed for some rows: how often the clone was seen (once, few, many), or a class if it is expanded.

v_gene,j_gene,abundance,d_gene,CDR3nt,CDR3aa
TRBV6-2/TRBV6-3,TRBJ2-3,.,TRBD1,TGTGCCAGCAGTCCCGCCAGGGGGTTTGCAGATACGCAGTATTTT,CASSPARGFADTQYF
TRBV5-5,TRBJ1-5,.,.,TGTGCCAGCAGCTTGTTAGGGGGGAGCTATAGCAATCAGCCCCAGCATTTT,CASSLLGGSYSNQPQHF
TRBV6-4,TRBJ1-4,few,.,TGTGCCAGCAGTGCCCTAAATGAAAAACTGTTTTTT,CASSALNEKLFF
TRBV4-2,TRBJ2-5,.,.,TGTGCCAGCAGCCAAGCTTACGCGGGTCAAGAGACCCAGTACTTC,CASSQAYAGQETQYF
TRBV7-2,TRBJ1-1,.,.,TGTGCCAGCAGCCGCTCGCCCGCTGGGAACACTGAAGCTTTCTTT,CASSRSPAGNTEAFF
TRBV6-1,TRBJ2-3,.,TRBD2,TGTGCCAGCAGTGAATTTCGGAGAGCGGGAGGTGAAGATACGCAGTATTTT,CASSEFRRAGGEDTQYF
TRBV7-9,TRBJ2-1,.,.,TGTGCCAGCAGTCCGAATTCATATTCGGGCTCCGCGTTCTTC,CASSPNSYSGSAFF
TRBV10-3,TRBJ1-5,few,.,TGTGCCACGAGGAGAGAGAGCAATCAGCCCCAGCATTTT,CATRRESNQPQHF
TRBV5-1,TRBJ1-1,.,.,TGCGCCAGCAGCCGTGACGGGAACACTGAAGCTTTCTTT,CASSRDGNTEAFF
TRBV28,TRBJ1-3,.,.,TGTGCCAGCAACCCTACATTAGTTTTAGTAGGAAACACCATATATTTT,CASNPTLVLVGNTIYF
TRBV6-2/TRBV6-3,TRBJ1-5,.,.,TGTGCCAGCAGTTACTCAGGGGACTTCCAGCCCCAGCATTTT,CASSYSGDFQPQHF
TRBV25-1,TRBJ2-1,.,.,TGTGCCAGCAGTTCGCGGGATCAAAGTTCTGAGCAGTTCTTC,CASSSRDQSSEQFF
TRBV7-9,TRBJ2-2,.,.,TGTGCCAGCAGCCGGGACCTCACTGCGGGGGAGCTGTTTTTT,CASSRDLTAGELFF
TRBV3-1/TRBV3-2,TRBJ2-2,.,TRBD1,TGTGCCAGCAGCCGTATTCGGACAGGGGACACCGGGGAGCTGTTTTTT,CASSRIRTGDTGELFF
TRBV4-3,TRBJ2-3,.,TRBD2,TGCGCCAGCAGCCGGGGACTAGCGGGGGGGCTCAACACAGATACGCAGTATTTT,CASSRGLAGGLNTDTQYF
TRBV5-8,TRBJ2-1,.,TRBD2,TGTGCCAGCAGTCAAAGACTAGCGGGCAATAGGGAGCAGTTCTTC,CASSQRLAGNREQFF
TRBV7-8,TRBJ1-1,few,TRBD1,TGTGCCAGCAGCTTAGGTCAGGGGGGGTTTATGGCTTTCTTT,CASSLGQGGFMAFF
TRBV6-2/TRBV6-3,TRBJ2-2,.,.,TGTGCCAGCAGTTACGCGGTGGCCGGGGAGCTGTTTTTT,CASSYAVAGELFF
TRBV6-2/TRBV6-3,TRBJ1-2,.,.,TGTGCCAGCAGTTACTCGGGGACGGGGCCTGGAGGCTACACCTTC,CASSYSGTGPGGYTF
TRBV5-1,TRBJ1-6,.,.,TGCGCCAGCAGCTTGTCCGGGACCGAGTCGCCCCTCCACTTT,CASSLSGTESPLHF
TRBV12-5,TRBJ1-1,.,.,TGTGCTAGTGGTTTAGCCGGCGGGACTGAAGCTTTCTTT,CASGLAGGTEAFF
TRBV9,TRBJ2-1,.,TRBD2,TGTGCCAGCAGCGTAGAGGTGCGGGAGAATGAGCAGTTCTTC,CASSVEVRENEQFF
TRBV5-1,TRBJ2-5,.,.,TGCGCCAGCAACGCAGGAGGGCGCGGGGAGACCCAGTACTTC,CASNAGGRGETQYF
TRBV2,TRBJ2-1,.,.,TGTGCCAGCAGTGAAAGGGTGGGGGGCTCTTATAATGAGCAGTTCTTC,CASSERVGGSYNEQFF
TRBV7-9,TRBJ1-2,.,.,TGTGCCAGCAGCTTAGCGACAGATTCGGTGGGCTACACCTTC,CASSLATDSVGYTF
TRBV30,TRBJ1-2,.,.,TGTGCCTGGAGTGTACGGTGGCAGAGGGGAGGCTACACCTTC,CAWSVRWQRGGYTF
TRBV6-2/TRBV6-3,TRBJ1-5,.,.,TGTGCCAGCAGTATCCCCACAGGGTCGCTGAATCAGCCCCAGCATTTT,CASSIPTGSLNQPQHF
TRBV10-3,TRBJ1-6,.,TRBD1,TGTGCCAGCAGGGGGCCGGATAATTCACCCCTCCACTTT,CASRGPDNSPLHF
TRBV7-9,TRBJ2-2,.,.,TGTGCCAGCAGCCTCGACATTGGGGAGCTGTTTTTT,CASSLDIGELFF
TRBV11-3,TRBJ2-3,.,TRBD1,TGTGCCAGCAGCAGGGGACAGGGGGCCCAGAAAGATACGCAGTATTTT,CASSRGQGAQKDTQYF
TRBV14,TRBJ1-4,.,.,TGTGCCAGCAGCCGACACCCAGGGGTTGCAACTAATGAAAAACTGTTTTTT,CASSRHPGVATNEKLFF
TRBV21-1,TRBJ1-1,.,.,TGTGCCAGCAGCAAACGGCAATGCTGCGGACAGGGCAGCAAGGACACTGAAGCTTTCTTT,CASSKRQCCGQGSKDTEAFF
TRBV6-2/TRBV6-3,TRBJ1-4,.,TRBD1,TGTGCCAGCAGTTACCGCGGGACAGGGATTGCAACTAATGAAAAACTGTTTTTT,CASSYRGTGIATNEKLFF
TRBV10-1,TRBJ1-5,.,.,TGCGCCAGCAGCTTAAAGGGAGGTAATATGGGTCAGCCCCAGCATTTT,CASSLKGGNMGQPQHF
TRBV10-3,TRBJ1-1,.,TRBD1,TGTGCCATCACTGGACAGGGAGAGAACACTGAAGCTTTCTTT,CAITGQGENTEAFF
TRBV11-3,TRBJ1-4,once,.,TGTGCCAGCAGCCAGAACCGGTGGGCTGGTGAAAAACTGTTTTTT,CASSQNRWAGEKLFF
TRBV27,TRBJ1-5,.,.,TGTGCCAGCAGTCCAACACGAAATCAGCCCCAGCATTTT,CASSPTRNQPQHF
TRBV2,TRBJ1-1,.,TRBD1,TGTGCCAGAGGGCCGCCAGGGGGAAGTTCGGAAGCTTTCTTT,CARGPPGGSSEAFF
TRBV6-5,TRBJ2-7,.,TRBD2,TGTGCCAGCAGCAGGACTAGCGGCCCCTACGAGCAGTACTTC,CASSRTSGPYEQYF
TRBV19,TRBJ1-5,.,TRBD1,TGTGCCAGTAGTACGTCAGGGGGCGCAGGGCAGCCCCAGCATTTT,CASSTSGGAGQPQHF
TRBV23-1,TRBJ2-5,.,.,TGCGCCAGCACCCACCCGGGGGCGGGGAAAACCCAAGAGACCCAGTACTTC,CASTHPGAGKTQETQYF
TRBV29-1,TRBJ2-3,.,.,TGCAGCGTTGAATTAGGCACAGATACGCAGTATTTT,CSVELGTDTQYF
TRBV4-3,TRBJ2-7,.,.,TGCGCCAGCAGCCAAGGCCGTTCACAAATCTACGAGCAGTACTTC,CASSQGRSQIYEQYF
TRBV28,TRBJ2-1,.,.,TGTGCCAGCAGTCCTATTTACAATGAGCAGTTCTTC,CASSPIYNEQFF
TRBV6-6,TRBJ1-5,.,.,TGTGCTACTTCCGGGGGATTCGGCAATCAGCCCCAGCATTTT,CATSGGFGNQPQHF
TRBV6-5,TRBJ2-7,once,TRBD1,TGTGCCAGCAGTTTAACAGGGGCCAGATTGGAGCACGAGCAGTACTTC,CASSLTGARLEHEQYF
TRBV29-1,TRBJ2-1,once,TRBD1,TGCAGCGTCGGCCCGGGACAGGGGGCGGGGGAGCAGTTCTTC,CSVGPGQGAGEQFF
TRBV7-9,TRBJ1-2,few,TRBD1,TGTGCCAGCAGCCCGTATCGGGGACAGGGGGCGAATGGCTACACCTTC,CASSPYRGQGANGYTF
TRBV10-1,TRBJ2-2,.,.,TGCGCCAGCAGCGACGGTATTACCGGGGAGCTGTTTTTT,CASSDGITGELFF
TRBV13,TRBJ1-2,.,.,TGTGCCAGCAGCTTATACCGGGACGGAGCATACTATGGCTACACCTTC,CASSLYRDGAYYGYTF
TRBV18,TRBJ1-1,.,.,TGTGCCAGCTCACCCCTTGGGGGGGACACTGAAGCTTTCTTT,CASSPLGGDTEAFF
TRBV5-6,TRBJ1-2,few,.,TGTGCCAGCAGCTTGACCGGGTCCTATGGCTACACCTTC,CASSLTGSYGYTF
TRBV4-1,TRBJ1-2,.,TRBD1,TGCGCCAGCAGCCAAGAGGGCACAGGGGGGGGTGGCTACACCTTC,CASSQEGTGGGGYTF
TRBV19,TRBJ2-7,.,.,TGTGCCAGTAGTAGGACAGACAGCTCCTACGAGCAGTACTTC,CASSRTDSSYEQYF
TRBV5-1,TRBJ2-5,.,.,TGCGCCAGCAGCTTGGAGGGCAGACTCCAAGAGACCCAGTACTTC,CASSLEGRLQETQYF